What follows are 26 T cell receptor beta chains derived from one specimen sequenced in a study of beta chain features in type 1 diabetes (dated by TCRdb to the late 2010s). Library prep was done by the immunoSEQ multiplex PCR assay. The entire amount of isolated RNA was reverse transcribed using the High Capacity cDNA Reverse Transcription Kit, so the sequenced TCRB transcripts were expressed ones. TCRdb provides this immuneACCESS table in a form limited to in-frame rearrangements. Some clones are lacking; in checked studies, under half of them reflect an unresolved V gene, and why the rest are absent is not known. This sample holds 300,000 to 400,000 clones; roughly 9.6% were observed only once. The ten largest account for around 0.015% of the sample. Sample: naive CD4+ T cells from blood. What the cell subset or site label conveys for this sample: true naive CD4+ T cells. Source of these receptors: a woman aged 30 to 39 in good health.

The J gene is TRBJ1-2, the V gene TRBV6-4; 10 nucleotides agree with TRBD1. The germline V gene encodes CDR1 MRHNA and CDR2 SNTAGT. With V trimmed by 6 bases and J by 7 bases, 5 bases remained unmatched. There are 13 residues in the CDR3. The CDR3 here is CASRAGTGAGYTF. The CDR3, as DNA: TGTGCCAGCAGGGCCGGGACAGGGGCTGGCTACACCTTC.

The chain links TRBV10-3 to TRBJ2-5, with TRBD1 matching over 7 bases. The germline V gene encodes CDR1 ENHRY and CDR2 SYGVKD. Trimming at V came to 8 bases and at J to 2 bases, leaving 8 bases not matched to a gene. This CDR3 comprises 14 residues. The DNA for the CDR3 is TGTGCCATCGCCGCCGGGACAGAGCAAGAGACCCAGTACTTC. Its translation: CAIAAGTEQETQYF.

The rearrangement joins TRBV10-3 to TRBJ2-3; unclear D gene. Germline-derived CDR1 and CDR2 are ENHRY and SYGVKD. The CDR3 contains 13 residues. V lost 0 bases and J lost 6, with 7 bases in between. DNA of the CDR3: TGTGCCATCAGTGAGTCGTCTGTGGATACGCAGTATTTT. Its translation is CAISESSVDTQYF.

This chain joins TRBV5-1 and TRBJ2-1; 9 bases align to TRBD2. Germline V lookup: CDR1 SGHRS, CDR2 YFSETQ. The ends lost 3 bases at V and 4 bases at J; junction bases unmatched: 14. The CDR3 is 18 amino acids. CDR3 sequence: CASSSRGSAGGRYNEQFF. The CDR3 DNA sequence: TGCGCCAGCAGCTCACGAGGGTCTGCGGGAGGGCGTTACAATGAGCAGTTCTTC.

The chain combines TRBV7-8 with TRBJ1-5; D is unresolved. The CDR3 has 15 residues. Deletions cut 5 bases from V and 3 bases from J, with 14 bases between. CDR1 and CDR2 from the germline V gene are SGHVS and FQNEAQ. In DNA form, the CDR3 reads TGTGCCAGCAGCCCAGGCGGGTTTCCCAATCAGCCCCAGCATTTT. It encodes CASSPGGFPNQPQHF.

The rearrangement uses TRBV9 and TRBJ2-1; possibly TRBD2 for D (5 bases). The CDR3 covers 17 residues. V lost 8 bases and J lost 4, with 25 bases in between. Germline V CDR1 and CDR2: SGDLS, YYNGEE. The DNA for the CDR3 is TGTGCCAGGGCACCTTGGGCGGGCGACTGGGGTTACAATGAGCAGTTCTTC. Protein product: CARAPWAGDWGYNEQFF.

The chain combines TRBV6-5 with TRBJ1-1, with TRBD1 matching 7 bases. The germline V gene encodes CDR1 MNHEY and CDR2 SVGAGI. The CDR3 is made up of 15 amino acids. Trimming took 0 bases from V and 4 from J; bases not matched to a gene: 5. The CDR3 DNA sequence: TGTGCCAGCAGTTACTCGACAGGGTATGGCACTGAAGCTTTCTTT. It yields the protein CASSYSTGYGTEAFF.

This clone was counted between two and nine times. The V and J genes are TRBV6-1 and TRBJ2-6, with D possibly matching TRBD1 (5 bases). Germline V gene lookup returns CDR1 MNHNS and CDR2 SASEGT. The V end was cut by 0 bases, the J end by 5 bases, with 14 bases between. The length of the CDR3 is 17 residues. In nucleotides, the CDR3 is TGTGCCAGCAGTGAAGCCCCACAGGAATCATGGGCCAACGTCCTGACTTTC. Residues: CASSEAPQESWANVLTF.

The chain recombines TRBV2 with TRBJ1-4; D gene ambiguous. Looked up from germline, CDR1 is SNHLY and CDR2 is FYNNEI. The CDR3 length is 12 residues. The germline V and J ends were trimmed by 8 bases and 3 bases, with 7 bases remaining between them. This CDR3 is CASLLSNEKLFF. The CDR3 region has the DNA TGTGCCAGCCTTTTGTCTAATGAAAAACTGTTTTTT.

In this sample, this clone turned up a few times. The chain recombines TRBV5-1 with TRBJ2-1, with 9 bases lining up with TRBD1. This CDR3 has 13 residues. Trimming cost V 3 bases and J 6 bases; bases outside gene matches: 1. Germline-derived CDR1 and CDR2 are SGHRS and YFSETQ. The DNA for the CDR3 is TGCGCCAGCAGCTGGGACAGGGCCAATGAGCAGTTCTTC. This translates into CASSWDRANEQFF.

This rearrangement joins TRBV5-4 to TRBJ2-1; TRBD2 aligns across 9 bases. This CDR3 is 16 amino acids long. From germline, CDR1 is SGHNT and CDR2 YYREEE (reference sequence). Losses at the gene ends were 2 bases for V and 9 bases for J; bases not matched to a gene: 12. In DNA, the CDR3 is TGTGCCAGCAGCTTAGTCCTCACGGTAGCGGGAGTTGAGCAGTTCTTC. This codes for CASSLVLTVAGVEQFF.

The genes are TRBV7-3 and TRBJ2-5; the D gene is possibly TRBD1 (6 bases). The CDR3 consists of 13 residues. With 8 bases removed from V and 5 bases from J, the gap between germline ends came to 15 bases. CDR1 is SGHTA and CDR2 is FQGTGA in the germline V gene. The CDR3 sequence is CASSLGAGETQYF. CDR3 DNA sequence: TGTGCCAGCTCCCTGGGGGCAGGGGAGACCCAGTACTTC.

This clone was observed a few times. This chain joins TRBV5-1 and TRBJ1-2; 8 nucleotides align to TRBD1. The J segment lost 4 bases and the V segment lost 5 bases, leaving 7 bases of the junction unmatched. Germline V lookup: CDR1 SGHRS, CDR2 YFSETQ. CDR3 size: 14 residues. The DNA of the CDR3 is TGCGCCAGCAGTTCAGGGGGCTCGAGCTATGGCTACACCTTC. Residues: CASSSGGSSYGYTF.

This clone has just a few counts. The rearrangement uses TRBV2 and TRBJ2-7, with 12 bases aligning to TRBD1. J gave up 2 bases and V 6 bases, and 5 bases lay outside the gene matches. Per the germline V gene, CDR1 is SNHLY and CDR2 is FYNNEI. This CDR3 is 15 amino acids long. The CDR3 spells CASSTGTGGTYEQYF. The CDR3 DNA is TGTGCCAGCAGCACCGGGACAGGGGGCACCTACGAGCAGTACTTC.

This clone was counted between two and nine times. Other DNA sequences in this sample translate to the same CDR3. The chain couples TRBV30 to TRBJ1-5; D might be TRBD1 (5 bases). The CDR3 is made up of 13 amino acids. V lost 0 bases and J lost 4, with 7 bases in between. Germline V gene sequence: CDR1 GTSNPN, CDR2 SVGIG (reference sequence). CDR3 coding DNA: TGTGCCTGGAGTGTCGGGGGGAATCAGCCCCAGCATTTT. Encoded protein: CAWSVGGNQPQHF.

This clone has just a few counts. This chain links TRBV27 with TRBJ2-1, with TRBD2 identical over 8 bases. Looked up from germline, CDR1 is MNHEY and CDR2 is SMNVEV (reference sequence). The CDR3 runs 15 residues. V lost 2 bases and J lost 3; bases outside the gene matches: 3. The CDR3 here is CASSLQLAVYNEQFF. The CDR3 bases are TGTGCCAGCAGTTTACAACTAGCGGTCTACAATGAGCAGTTCTTC.

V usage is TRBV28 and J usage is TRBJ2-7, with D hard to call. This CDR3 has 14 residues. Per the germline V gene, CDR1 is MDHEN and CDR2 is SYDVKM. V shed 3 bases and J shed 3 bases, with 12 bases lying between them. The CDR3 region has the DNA TGTGCCAGCAGTTTGTTTAGTTCCCGCTACGAGCAGTACTTC. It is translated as CASSLFSSRYEQYF.

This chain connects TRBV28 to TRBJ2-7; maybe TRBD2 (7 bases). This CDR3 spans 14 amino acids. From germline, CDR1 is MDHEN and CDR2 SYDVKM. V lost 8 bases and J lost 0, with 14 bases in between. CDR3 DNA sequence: TGTGCCAGCGTAGGGGGGGCATTCTCCTACGAGCAGTACTTC. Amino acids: CASVGGAFSYEQYF.

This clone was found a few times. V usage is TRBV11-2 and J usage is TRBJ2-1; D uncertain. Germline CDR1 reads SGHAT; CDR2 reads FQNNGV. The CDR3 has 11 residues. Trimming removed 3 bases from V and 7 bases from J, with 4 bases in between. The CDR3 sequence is CASSFQNEQFF. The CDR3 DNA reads TGTGCCAGCAGCTTTCAGAATGAGCAGTTCTTC.

DNA for the CDR3: TGTGCCAGCATGAGGCTAGCGGGATCGGTCTACGAGCAGTACTTC. Protein product: CASMRLAGSVYEQYF. This chain connects TRBV27 to TRBJ2-7; 9 nucleotides match TRBD2. This CDR3 is 15 amino acids long. V shed 7 bases and J 3 bases; nucleotides not matched to a gene: 10. The germline CDR1 and CDR2 sequences are MNHEY and SMNVEV (reference sequence).

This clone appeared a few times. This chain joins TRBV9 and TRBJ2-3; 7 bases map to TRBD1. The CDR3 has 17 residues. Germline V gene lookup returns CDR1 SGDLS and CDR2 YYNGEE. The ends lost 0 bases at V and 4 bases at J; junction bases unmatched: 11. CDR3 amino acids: CASSVGWSDRVADTQYF. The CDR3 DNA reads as TGTGCCAGCAGCGTAGGGTGGAGCGACAGGGTCGCAGATACGCAGTATTTT.

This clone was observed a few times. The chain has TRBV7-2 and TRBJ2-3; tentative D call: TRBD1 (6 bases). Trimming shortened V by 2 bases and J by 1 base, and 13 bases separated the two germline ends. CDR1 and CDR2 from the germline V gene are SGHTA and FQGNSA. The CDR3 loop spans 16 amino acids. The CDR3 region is CASSLQGQIGTDTQYF. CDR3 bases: TGTGCCAGCAGCTTACAGGGGCAGATCGGCACAGATACGCAGTATTTT.

The CDR3 DNA follows: TGTGCCAGCAGCTCCCAACAGGGATTTGGCTACACCTTC. Its protein product is CASSSQQGFGYTF. This chain uses TRBV7-3 with TRBJ1-2; TRBD1 is a possible D gene (6 bases). Germline CDR1 SGHTA, CDR2 FQGTGA. The CDR3 is made up of 13 amino acids. Trimming removed 4 bases at V and 7 bases at J, with 13 bases between.

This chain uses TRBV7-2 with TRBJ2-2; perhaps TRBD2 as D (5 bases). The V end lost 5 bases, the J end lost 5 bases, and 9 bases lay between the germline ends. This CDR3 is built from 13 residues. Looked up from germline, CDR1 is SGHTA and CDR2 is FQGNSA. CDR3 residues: CASSNGITGELFF. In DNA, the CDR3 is TGTGCCAGCAGCAACGGGATTACCGGGGAGCTGTTTTTT.

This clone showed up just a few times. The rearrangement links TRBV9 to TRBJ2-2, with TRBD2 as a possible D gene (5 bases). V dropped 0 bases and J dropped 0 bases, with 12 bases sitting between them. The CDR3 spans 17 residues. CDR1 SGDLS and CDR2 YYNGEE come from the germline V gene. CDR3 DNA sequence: TGTGCCAGCAGCGTAGGAGGTGGGAGCCCGAACACCGGGGAGCTGTTTTTT. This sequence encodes CASSVGGGSPNTGELFF.

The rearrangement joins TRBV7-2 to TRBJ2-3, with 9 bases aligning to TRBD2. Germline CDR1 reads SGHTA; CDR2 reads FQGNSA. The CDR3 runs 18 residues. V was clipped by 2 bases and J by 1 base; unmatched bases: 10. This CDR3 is CASSLTHAGGPRTDTQYF. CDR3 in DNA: TGTGCCAGCAGCTTAACTCATGCGGGAGGGCCTCGCACAGATACGCAGTATTTT.